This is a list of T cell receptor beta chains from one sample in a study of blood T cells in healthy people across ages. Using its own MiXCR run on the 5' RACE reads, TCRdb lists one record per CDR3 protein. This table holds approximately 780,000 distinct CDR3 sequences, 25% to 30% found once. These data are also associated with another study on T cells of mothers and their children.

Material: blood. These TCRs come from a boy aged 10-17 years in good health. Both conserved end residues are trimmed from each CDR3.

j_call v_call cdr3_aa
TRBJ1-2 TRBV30 AWTTGSYGYT
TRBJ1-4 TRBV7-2 ASSRTGGLGGKLF
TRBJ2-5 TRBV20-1 SAARSSETQY
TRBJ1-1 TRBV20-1 SAPREGTEAF
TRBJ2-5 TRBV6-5 ASSSVIGRDKPRETQY
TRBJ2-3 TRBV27 ASRPHFGLSDTDTRY
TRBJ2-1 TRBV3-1 ASSHWGLNRNEQF
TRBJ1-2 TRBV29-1 SVERPVNYGYT
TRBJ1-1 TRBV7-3 ASSPRRGLDTEAF
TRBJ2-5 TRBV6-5 ASSYTGTGNQETQY
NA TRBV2 ASSQIGHPYEQY
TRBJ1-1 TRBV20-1 SVGPYNTEAF
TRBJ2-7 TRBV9 ASSVGPERAYEQY
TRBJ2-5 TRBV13 ASSLSWSPTRLAETQY
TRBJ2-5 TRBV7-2 ASSLGLAGTQY
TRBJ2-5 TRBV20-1 SARGHGQDQETQY
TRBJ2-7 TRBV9 ASSFRGGGPGEQY
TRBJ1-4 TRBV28 ASSSPGSRGPTNEKLF
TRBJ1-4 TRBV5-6 ASNTGVDEKLF
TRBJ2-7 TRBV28 ASSLGDSSYEQY
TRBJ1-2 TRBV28 ASTETGGHYGYT
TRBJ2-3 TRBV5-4 AIQGLADTDTQY
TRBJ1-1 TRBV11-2 ASSLVAQGKGAEAF
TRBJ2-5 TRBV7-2 ASSLGGSEQETQY
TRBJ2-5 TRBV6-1 ASSVETQY
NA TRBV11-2 ASSYRSYRTHNEQF
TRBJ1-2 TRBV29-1 SVEDLLRTAYGYT
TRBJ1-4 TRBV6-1 ASSQLPMEKLF
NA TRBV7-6 ASSPMGSRSYEQY
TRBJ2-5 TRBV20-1 SARGEGLAGGRLI
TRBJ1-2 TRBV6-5 ASSYSMGPADGYT
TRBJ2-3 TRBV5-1 ASAPDGVTDTQY
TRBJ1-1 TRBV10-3 AISGSRLNTEAF
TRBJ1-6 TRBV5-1 ASSLEAGKGSPLH
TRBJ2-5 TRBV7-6 ASVPRDSHSGTQY
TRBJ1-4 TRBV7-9 ASSLLSGTGYEKLF
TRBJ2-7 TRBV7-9 ASSQTWGVYEQY
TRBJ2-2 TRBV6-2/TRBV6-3 ASSYSSSNTGELF
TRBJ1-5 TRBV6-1 ASSEVGGGNQPQH
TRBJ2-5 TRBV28 ASTGGLLLQETQY
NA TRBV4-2 ASSQGGQGEYEQY
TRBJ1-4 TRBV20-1 SARNSDSYSTNEKLF
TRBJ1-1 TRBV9 ASSPLPKKGMNTEAF
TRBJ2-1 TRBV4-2 ACGPLGYNEQF
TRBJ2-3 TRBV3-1 ASSQVGGGYTDTQY
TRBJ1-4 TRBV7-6 ASSFSPEFNEKLF
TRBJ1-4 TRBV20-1 SATMGPERLF
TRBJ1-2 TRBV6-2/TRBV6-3 ASSYVTVYYGYT
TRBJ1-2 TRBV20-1 SARNRGWGNYGYT
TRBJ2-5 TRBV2 ASSETPRGEETQY
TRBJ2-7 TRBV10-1 ASSEPPGTGPFPLLYEQY
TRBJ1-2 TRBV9 ASRGGDYGYT
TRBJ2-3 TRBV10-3 AISDPDRGKDTQY